This passage covers 18 T cell receptor beta chains from one sample sequenced in a study of T-cell reconstitution after alpha-beta-depleted transplantation in children. Unique molecular identifiers were used in preparing the TCRbeta library. TCRdb reanalysed the PCR reads using MiXCR and keeps one entry per CDR3 protein. The sample carries approximately 170,000 distinct CDR3 sequences, over 8.5% recorded once. The input for sequencing was PBMCs, taken before TCRalphabeta/CD19-depleted stem cell transplant. The receptors were gathered from a boy younger than 10 with acute myeloid leukemia, due to receive a stem cell transplant.

This clonotype showed up many times. V is TRBV12-3 or TRBV12-4 and J is TRBJ2-5; the D gene is possibly TRBD2 (6 bases). CDR3 size: 15 residues. The V and J ends lost 4 bases and 3 bases respectively, with 15 bases between them. The CDR3 loop reads CASSSRPSVEETQYF. The CDR3 region has the DNA TGTGCCAGCAGTTCCCGGCCTAGCGTAGAAGAGACCCAGTACTTC.

Ten or more counts support this clonotype. The V and J genes are TRBV20-1 and TRBJ1-5; TRBD1 is a possible D gene (5 bases). The V gene's germline CDR1 is DFQATT and CDR2 SNEGSKA (reference sequence). The CDR3 has 14 residues. Trimming cost V 3 bases and J 6 bases, with 15 bases left between them. This chain's CDR3 is CSASFIGVGQPQHF. DNA for the CDR3: TGCAGTGCTAGTTTCATAGGGGTGGGTCAGCCCCAGCATTTT.

This clonotype appeared many times. V gene TRBV18 combines with J gene TRBJ1-2, with TRBD1 identical over 7 bases. The CDR3 is made up of 15 amino acids. The germline gives CDR1 KGHSH, CDR2 LQKENI. J was trimmed by 0 bases and V by 5 bases; bases with no gene match: 6. In DNA form, the CDR3 reads TGTGCCAGCTCAGCAGGGACAGCAGCTAACTATGGCTACACCTTC. It is translated as CASSAGTAANYGYTF.

The sample holds one count of this clonotype. A much larger clone lies a single base off, so this may be a read error. The chain couples TRBV5-6 to TRBJ2-2; D may be TRBD1 (6 bases). V dropped 4 bases and J dropped 5 bases, with 15 bases sitting between them. The CDR3 length is 15 residues. Germline V gene lookup returns CDR1 SGHDT and CDR2 YYEEEE. The CDR3 nucleotides read TGTGCCAGCAGCATTAGCCTCGACAGGACCGGGGAGCTGTTTTTT. It is translated as CASSISLDRTGELFF.

The V and J genes are TRBV30 and TRBJ2-1; weak D call: TRBD2 (6 bases). CDR3 length: 12 amino acids. The ends were cut back, 1 base at V and 12 bases at J, with 13 bases in the middle. The germline gives CDR1 GTSNPN, CDR2 SVGIG (reference sequence). The DNA for the CDR3 is TGTGCCTGGAGTGCTGGGACTCACGGGCAGTTCTTC. Its protein is CAWSAGTHGQFF.

The sample holds a few counts of this clonotype. The V gene is TRBV7-2, the J gene TRBJ2-1; D unclear. The germline V gene encodes CDR1 SGHTA and CDR2 FQGNSA. The V gene lost 0 bases and the J gene lost 8 bases, with 23 bases spanning the gap. The CDR3 runs 18 residues. The CDR3 spells CASSLAYVRVRYWDEQFF. DNA of the CDR3: TGTGCCAGCAGCTTAGCTTACGTTAGGGTCAGGTACTGGGATGAGCAGTTCTTC. The full variable domain, with the rest looked up from reference TRBV7-2 and TRBJ2-1, is GAGVSQSPSNKVTEKGKDVELRCDPISGHTALYWYRQSLGQGLEFLIYFQGNSAPDKSGLPSDRFSAERTGGSVSTLTIQRTQQEDSAVYLCASSLAYVRVRYWDEQFFGPGTRLTVL.

This clonotype was observed many times. The chain couples TRBV7-2 to TRBJ2-5, with 9 bases aligning to TRBD1. Germline V gene sequence: CDR1 SGHTA, CDR2 FQGNSA. There are 14 residues in the CDR3. Trimming at V came to 6 bases and at J to 5 bases, leaving 7 bases not matched to a gene. CDR3 region: CASSTGGEWETQYF. The DNA of the CDR3 is TGTGCCAGCAGTACAGGGGGCGAGTGGGAGACCCAGTACTTC.

This clonotype was detected ten times or more. The chain couples TRBV6-1 to TRBJ2-1; the D is unclear. V shed 6 bases and J shed 3 bases, with 18 bases lying between them. Germline CDR1 is MNHNS and CDR2 is SASEGT. The CDR3 has 16 residues. CDR3 in amino acids: CASRSPSDFGYNEQFF. CDR3 in DNA: TGTGCCAGCAGGTCTCCCTCAGATTTTGGCTACAATGAGCAGTTCTTC.

This clonotype has at least ten counts. The chain uses TRBV29-1 and TRBJ1-1, with D tentatively TRBD1 (6 bases). CDR3 length: 14 residues. Germline V CDR1 and CDR2: SQVTM, ANQGSEA. V was shortened by 5 bases and J by 3 bases, with 16 bases between the two germline ends. DNA of the CDR3: TGCAGCGTTTTGGCAGAGGGGGGGTACACTGAAGCTTTCTTT. This translates into CSVLAEGGYTEAFF.

This clonotype was recorded many times. The chain joins TRBV5-1 to TRBJ1-6; the D is unclear. V was shortened by 0 bases and J by 0 bases, with 7 bases between the two germline ends. The CDR3 has 16 amino acids. Germline CDR1 SGHRS, CDR2 YFSETQ. The CDR3 DNA is TGCGCCAGCAGCTTGGTCGCGGTCTCCTATAATTCACCCCTCCACTTT. Its translation: CASSLVAVSYNSPLHF. Filled out from reference TRBV5-1 and TRBJ1-6, the complete variable domain reads KAGVTQTPRYLIKTRGQQVTLSCSPISGHRSVSWYQQTPGQGLQFLFEYFSETQRNKGNFPGRFSGRQFSNSRSEMNVSTLELGDSALYLCASSLVAVSYNSPLHFGNGTRLTVT.

The sample holds many counts of this clonotype. This rearrangement joins TRBV7-9 to TRBJ1-2, with 7 bases fitting TRBD1. This CDR3 region has 16 residues. J lost 1 base, V lost 0 bases, and 5 bases had no gene match. The germline CDR1 and CDR2 sequences are SEHNR and FQNEAQ (reference sequence). CDR3 nucleotide sequence: TGTGCCAGCAGCTTAGCCTCAGGGGGAGATAACTATGGCTACACCTTC. Encoded protein: CASSLASGGDNYGYTF.

Regarding this clonotype: This could be a read error, since a much larger clone is one nucleotide away. The chain has TRBV3-1 and TRBJ2-2; 10 bases line up with TRBD2. The CDR3 contains 15 residues. Germline V gives CDR1 LGHDT, CDR2 YNNKEL (reference sequence). The DNA for the CDR3 is TGTGCCAGCACCGTACTAGCGGGGAACACCGGGGAGCTGCTTTTT. It translates to CASTVLAGNTGELLF.

There are a few counts of this clonotype. The chain combines TRBV7-9 with TRBJ2-2; D is ambiguous. CDR3 length equals 11 residues. Looked up from germline, CDR1 is SEHNR and CDR2 is FQNEAQ (reference sequence). V gave up 5 bases and J gave up 5 bases, with 3 bases separating them. This CDR3 reads CASSQTGELFF. The CDR3 bases are TGTGCCAGCAGCCAAACCGGGGAGCTGTTTTTT.

The rearrangement uses TRBV6-1 and TRBJ2-7; 7 bases map to TRBD1. Per germline, CDR1 MNHNS and CDR2 SASEGT. The length of the CDR3 is 15 residues. V shed 6 bases and J 5 bases; nucleotides not matched to a gene: 13. This CDR3 is CASSQESGGSNEQYF. In DNA, the CDR3 is TGTGCCAGCAGCCAAGAGTCAGGGGGTAGCAACGAGCAGTACTTC.

This clonotype came up many times. The chain recombines TRBV10-3 with TRBJ1-5, with 9 bases that match TRBD1. Germline V gene lookup returns CDR1 ENHRY and CDR2 SYGVKD. With 5 bases clipped from V and 7 bases from J, the junction kept 9 bases outside the gene matches. This CDR3 is built from 15 residues. The DNA of the CDR3 is TGTGCCATCAGTAGCCGACAGGGGGGAGGCCAGCCCCAGCATTTT. Translating gives CAISSRQGGGQPQHF.

This clonotype was counted many times. The V gene is TRBV15, the J gene TRBJ2-3, with D possibly matching TRBD2 (6 bases). The V and J ends lost 0 bases and 6 bases respectively, with 10 bases between them. Germline CDR1 reads LNHNV; CDR2 reads YYDKDF (reference sequence). The CDR3 totals 14 residues. CDR3 DNA sequence: TGTGCCACCAGCAGAGATGGAGGGGTTGATACGCAGTATTTT. This codes for CATSRDGGVDTQYF.

This clonotype was recorded at least ten times. The rearrangement links TRBV6-5 to TRBJ2-2; no firm D call. Germline lookup yields CDR1 MNHEY and CDR2 SVGAGI. Trimming cost V 0 bases and J 2 bases, with 16 bases left between them. The CDR3 length is 18 residues. CDR3 sequence: CASSYSLREKDNTGELFF. As DNA, the CDR3 is TGTGCCAGCAGTTACTCGTTACGTGAGAAAGATAACACCGGGGAGCTGTTTTTT.

Many counts were recorded for this clonotype. At one end the junction does not follow the germline gene, possibly because of a read error. The chain recombines TRBV12-3 or TRBV12-4 with TRBJ1-2; D unresolved. The CDR3 runs 15 residues. The DNA of the CDR3 is TGTTCCAGCAGACCACGAGACGCCCCAATGGATGGCTACACCTTC. This sequence encodes CSSRPRDAPMDGYTF.